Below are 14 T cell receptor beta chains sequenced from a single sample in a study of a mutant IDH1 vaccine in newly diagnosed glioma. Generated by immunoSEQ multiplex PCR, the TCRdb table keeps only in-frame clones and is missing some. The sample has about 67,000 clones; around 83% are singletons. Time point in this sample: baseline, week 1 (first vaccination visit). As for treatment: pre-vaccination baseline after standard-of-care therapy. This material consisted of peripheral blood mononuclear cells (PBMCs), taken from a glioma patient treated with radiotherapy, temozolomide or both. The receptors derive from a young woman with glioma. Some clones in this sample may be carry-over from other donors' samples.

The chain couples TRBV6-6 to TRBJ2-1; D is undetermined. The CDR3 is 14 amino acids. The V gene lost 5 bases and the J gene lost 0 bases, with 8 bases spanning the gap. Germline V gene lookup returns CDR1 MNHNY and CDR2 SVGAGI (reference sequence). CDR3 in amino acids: CASSLPSSYNEQFF. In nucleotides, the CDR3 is TGTGCCAGCAGTCTACCGAGCTCCTACAATGAGCAGTTCTTC.

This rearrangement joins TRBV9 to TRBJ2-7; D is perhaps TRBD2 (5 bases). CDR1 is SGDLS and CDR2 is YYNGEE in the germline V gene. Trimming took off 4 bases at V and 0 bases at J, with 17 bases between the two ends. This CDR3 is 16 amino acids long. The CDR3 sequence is CASSPLMRANSYEQYF. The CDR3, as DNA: TGTGCCAGCAGCCCCCTAATGAGGGCAAACTCCTACGAGCAGTACTTC.

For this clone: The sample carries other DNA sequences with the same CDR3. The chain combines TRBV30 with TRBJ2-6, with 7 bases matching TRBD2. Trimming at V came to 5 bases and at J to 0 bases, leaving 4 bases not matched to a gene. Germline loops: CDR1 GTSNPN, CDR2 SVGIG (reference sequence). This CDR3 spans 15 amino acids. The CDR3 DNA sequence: TGTGCCTGGTCGGGGGGTTACTCTGGGGCCAACGTCCTGACTTTC. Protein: CAWSGGYSGANVLTF.

The CDR3 loop reads CASLEVGPGNTIYF. The CDR3 DNA reads TGTGCCAGTCTCGAGGTGGGGCCTGGAAACACCATATATTTT. The chain carries TRBV19 and TRBJ1-3; D is possibly TRBD1 (5 bases). Germline V lookup: CDR1 LNHDA, CDR2 SQIVND (reference sequence). The V end lost 8 bases, the J end lost 2 bases, and 13 bases lay between the germline ends. The CDR3 loop spans 14 amino acids.

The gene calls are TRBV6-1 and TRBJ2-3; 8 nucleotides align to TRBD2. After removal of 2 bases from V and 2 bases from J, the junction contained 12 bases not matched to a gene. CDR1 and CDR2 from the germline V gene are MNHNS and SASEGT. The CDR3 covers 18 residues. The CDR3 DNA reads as TGTGCCAGCAGTGAAAAAGCCGGGGGGGCGGGGGCCACAGATACGCAGTATTTT. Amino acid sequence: CASSEKAGGAGATDTQYF.

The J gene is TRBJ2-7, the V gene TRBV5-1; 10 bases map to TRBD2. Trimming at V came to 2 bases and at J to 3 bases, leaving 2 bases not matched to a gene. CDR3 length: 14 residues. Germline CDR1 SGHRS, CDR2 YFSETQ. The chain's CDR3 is CASSFSSGSYEQYF. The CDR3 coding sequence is TGCGCCAGCAGCTTTTCTAGCGGGAGCTACGAGCAGTACTTC.

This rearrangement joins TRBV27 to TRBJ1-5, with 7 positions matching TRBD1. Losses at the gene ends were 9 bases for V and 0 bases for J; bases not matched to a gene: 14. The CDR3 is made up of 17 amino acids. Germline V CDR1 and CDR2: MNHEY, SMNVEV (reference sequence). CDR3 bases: TGTGCCAGTCAACAGGCTAACAGGGGCCGTAGCAATCAGCCCCAGCATTTT. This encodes CASQQANRGRSNQPQHF.

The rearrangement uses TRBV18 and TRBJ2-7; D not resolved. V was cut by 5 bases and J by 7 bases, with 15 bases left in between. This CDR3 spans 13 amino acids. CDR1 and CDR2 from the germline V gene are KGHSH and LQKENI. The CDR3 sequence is CASSTIVTMEQYF. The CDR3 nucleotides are TGTGCCAGCTCAACAATCGTAACAATGGAGCAGTACTTC.

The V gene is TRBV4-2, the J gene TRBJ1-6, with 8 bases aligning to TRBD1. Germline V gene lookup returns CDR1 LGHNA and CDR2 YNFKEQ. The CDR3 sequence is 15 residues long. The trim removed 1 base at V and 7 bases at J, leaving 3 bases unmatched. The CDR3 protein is CASSQVQGANSPLHF. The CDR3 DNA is TGTGCCAGCAGCCAAGTGCAGGGGGCGAATTCACCCCTCCACTTT.

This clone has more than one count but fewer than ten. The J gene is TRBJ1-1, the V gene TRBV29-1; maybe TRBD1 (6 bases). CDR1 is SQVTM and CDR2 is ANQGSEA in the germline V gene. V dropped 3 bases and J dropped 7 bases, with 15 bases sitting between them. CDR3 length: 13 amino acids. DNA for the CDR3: TGCAGCGTTGAGCCAGGGGTTCTGGGTGAAGCTTTCTTT. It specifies CSVEPGVLGEAFF.

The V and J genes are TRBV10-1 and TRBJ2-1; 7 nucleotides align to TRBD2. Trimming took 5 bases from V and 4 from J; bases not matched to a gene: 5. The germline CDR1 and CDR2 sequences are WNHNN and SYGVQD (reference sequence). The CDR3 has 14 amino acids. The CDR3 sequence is CASSPGTNYNEQFF. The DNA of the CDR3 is TGCGCCAGCAGTCCCGGGACTAATTACAATGAGCAGTTCTTC.

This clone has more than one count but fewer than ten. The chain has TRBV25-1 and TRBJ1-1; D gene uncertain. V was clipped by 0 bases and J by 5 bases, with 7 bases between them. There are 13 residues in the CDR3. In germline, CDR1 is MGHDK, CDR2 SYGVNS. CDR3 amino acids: CASSEYSGTEAFF. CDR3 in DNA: TGTGCCAGCAGTGAATATTCGGGGACTGAAGCTTTCTTT.

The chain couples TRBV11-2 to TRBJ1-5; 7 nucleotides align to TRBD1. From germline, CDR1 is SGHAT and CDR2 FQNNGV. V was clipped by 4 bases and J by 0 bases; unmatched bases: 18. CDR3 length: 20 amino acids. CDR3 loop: CASSSDTRQGGPLSNQPQHF. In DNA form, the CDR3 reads TGTGCCAGCAGCTCAGACACCCGACAGGGCGGCCCGCTTAGCAATCAGCCCCAGCATTTT.

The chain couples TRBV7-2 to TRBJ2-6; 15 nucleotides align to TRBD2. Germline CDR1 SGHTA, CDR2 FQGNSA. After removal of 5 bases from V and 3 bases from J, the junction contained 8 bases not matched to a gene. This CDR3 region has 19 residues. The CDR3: CASSVGLAGGSFGANVLTF. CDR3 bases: TGTGCCAGCAGCGTGGGACTAGCGGGGGGCTCGTTTGGGGCCAACGTCCTGACTTTC.